This passage covers 16 T cell receptor beta chains from one sample sequenced in a study of control samples from healthy donors and cancer patients. Assay: immunoSEQ multiplex PCR; the TCRdb copy retains only in-frame clones and omits some. The sample lists about 120,000 clones, approximately 87% occurring once. Material for sequencing was blood. These receptors were obtained from a young man in good health.

The chain combines TRBV19 with TRBJ2-7; D might be TRBD2 (6 bases). The V gene's germline CDR1 is LNHDA and CDR2 SQIVND (reference sequence). V lost 6 bases, J lost 6 bases, and 18 bases lay in between. The CDR3 has 14 amino acids. The CDR3 protein is CASRAEGGRREQYF. In nucleotides, the CDR3 is TGTGCCAGTAGAGCCGAGGGAGGACGGCGCGAGCAGTACTTC.

The chain joins TRBV4-1 to TRBJ1-4; possible D gene TRBD1, 5 bases. CDR1 MGHRA and CDR2 YSYEKL come from the germline V gene. V lost 0 bases and J 8 bases, leaving 16 bases between the germline ends. The CDR3 loop spans 16 amino acids. Here the CDR3 DNA reads TGCGCCAGCAGCCAAGAGGCGACAGACATCCGAGAAAAACTGTTTTTT. This sequence encodes CASSQEATDIREKLFF.

The chain has TRBV5-1 and TRBJ1-5, with D perhaps matching TRBD1 (5 bases). V was trimmed by 3 bases and J by 2 bases, leaving 9 bases between them. The CDR3 loop spans 14 amino acids. Germline CDR1 is SGHRS and CDR2 is YFSETQ. Written as DNA, the CDR3 is TGCGCCAGCAGCTGGGGGGACGGCAATCAGCCCCAGCATTTT. This sequence encodes CASSWGDGNQPQHF.

This sequence joins TRBV5-1 and TRBJ1-2, with D perhaps matching TRBD1 (5 bases). There are 15 residues in the CDR3. Trimming removed 4 bases from V and 3 bases from J, with 16 bases in between. Germline loops: CDR1 SGHRS, CDR2 YFSETQ. CDR3 amino acids: CASSPGGGAHYGYTF. For the CDR3, the DNA is TGCGCCAGCAGCCCGGGAGGAGGGGCCCACTATGGCTACACCTTC.

The DNA of the CDR3 is TGTGCCAGCAAACAGGGAGGTCAGCCCCAGCATTTT. This gives the protein CASKQGGQPQHF. This chain joins TRBV6-5 and TRBJ1-5; D is perhaps TRBD1 (6 bases). The CDR3 covers 12 residues. The germline gives CDR1 MNHEY, CDR2 SVGAGI. The V end was cut by 7 bases, the J end by 6 bases, with 10 bases between.

The V and J genes are TRBV10-2 and TRBJ2-1, with a possible D match to TRBD2 (6 bases). Deletions cut 2 bases from V and 4 bases from J, with 9 bases between. Looked up from germline, CDR1 is WSHSY and CDR2 is SAAADI. The length of the CDR3 is 14 residues. CDR3 residues: CASSEGAGYNEQFF. The DNA of the CDR3 is TGCGCCAGCAGTGAGGGGGCGGGGTACAATGAGCAGTTCTTC.

The CDR3 DNA reads TGTGCCATCAGGGGAAGCAACCCAGGGGACACTGAAGCTTTCTTT. This encodes CAIRGSNPGDTEAFF. The chain joins TRBV10-3 to TRBJ1-1; tentative D call: TRBD1 (6 bases). The ends were cut back, 6 bases at V and 3 bases at J, with 17 bases in the middle. This CDR3 comprises 15 residues. In germline, CDR1 is ENHRY, CDR2 SYGVKD.

The chain uses TRBV11-3 and TRBJ2-5; D may be TRBD2 (5 bases). Looked up from germline, CDR1 is SGHNT and CDR2 is YENEEA. This CDR3 has 13 residues. V was clipped by 1 base and J by 2 bases, with 5 bases between them. The CDR3 DNA reads TGTGCCAGCAGCTTAGGAGGGCAAGAGACCCAGTACTTC. Translating gives CASSLGGQETQYF.

The chain links TRBV29-1 to TRBJ2-5, with 7 bases matching TRBD1. Losses at the gene ends were 5 bases for V and 5 bases for J; bases not matched to a gene: 11. The CDR3 covers 14 residues. In germline, CDR1 is SQVTM, CDR2 ANQGSEA. The CDR3 DNA is TGCAGCGTTTTAGTCCAGGGGGTGCGGGAGACCCAGTACTTC. This translates into CSVLVQGVRETQYF.

V is TRBV19 and J is TRBJ1-2; TRBD1 aligns across 9 bases. This CDR3 contains 19 residues. V was clipped by 3 bases and J by 6 bases; unmatched bases: 20. The V gene's germline CDR1 is LNHDA and CDR2 SQIVND (reference sequence). The CDR3 DNA sequence: TGTGCCAGTAGTATCCTCATTATCCGGGACAGGGTTAGTTGGAATGGCTACACCTTC. Its protein is CASSILIIRDRVSWNGYTF. The entire variable domain, with the rest obtained from reference TRBV19 and TRBJ1-2, is as follows: DGGITQSPKYLFRKEGQNVTLSCEQNLNHDAMYWYRQDPGQGLRLIYYSQIVNDFQKGDIAEGYSVSREKKESFPLTVTSAQKNPTAFYLCASSILIIRDRVSWNGYTFGSGTRLTVV.

The J gene is TRBJ1-2, the V gene TRBV2; D is possibly TRBD1 (5 bases). V dropped 4 bases and J dropped 1 base, with 10 bases sitting between them. The CDR3 consists of 14 residues. Looked up from germline, CDR1 is SNHLY and CDR2 is FYNNEI. CDR3 amino acids: CASSGGVFNYGYTF. The CDR3 nucleotides are TGTGCCAGCAGTGGGGGGGTATTTAACTATGGCTACACCTTC.

This chain uses TRBV6-4 with TRBJ2-1; 9 bases match TRBD1. J gave up 7 bases and V 5 bases, and 9 bases lay outside the gene matches. Germline V gene lookup returns CDR1 MRHNA and CDR2 SNTAGT. CDR3 length: 15 amino acids. The CDR3 DNA sequence: TGTGCCAGCAGTAAAGGGGGACAGGGTGGGAATGAGCAGTTCTTC. As protein: CASSKGGQGGNEQFF.

V gene TRBV19 combines with J gene TRBJ1-5, with 7 bases lining up with TRBD1. The CDR3 contains 14 residues. V trimming: 2 bases; J trimming: 7 bases; junction bases outside the gene matches: 5. The V gene's germline CDR1 is LNHDA and CDR2 SQIVND (reference sequence). CDR3 loop: CASSIQGDDQPQHF. CDR3 nucleotide sequence: TGTGCCAGTAGTATACAGGGGGACGACCAGCCCCAGCATTTT.

This clone was recorded once. This chain uses TRBV19 with TRBJ1-1; 8 bases match TRBD1. The germline CDR1 and CDR2 sequences are LNHDA and SQIVND (reference sequence). V lost 8 bases, J lost 1 base, and 9 bases stayed unmatched. The CDR3 spans 15 residues. CDR3: CASLPGTGGNTEAFF. CDR3 sequence (DNA): TGTGCCAGTCTTCCCGGCACAGGGGGGAACACTGAAGCTTTCTTT.

The chain recombines TRBV24-1 with TRBJ2-3; D is unresolved. Germline assignment: CDR1 KGHDR and CDR2 SFDVKD. The CDR3 is 13 residues long. V was shortened by 8 bases and J by 1 base, with 9 bases between the two germline ends. CDR3 amino acids: CATTGPGTDTQYF. CDR3 bases: TGTGCCACCACCGGGCCTGGCACAGATACGCAGTATTTT.

The V call is TRBV11-2, the J call TRBJ1-2; D is unresolved. Trimming pared 3 bases from V and 14 bases from J, leaving 13 bases between. CDR1 is SGHAT, CDR2 FQNNGV, per germline. This CDR3 has 11 amino acids. The CDR3 sequence: CASSFTEPRTF. The CDR3 DNA follows: TGTGCCAGCAGCTTTACAGAGCCTAGGACCTTC.